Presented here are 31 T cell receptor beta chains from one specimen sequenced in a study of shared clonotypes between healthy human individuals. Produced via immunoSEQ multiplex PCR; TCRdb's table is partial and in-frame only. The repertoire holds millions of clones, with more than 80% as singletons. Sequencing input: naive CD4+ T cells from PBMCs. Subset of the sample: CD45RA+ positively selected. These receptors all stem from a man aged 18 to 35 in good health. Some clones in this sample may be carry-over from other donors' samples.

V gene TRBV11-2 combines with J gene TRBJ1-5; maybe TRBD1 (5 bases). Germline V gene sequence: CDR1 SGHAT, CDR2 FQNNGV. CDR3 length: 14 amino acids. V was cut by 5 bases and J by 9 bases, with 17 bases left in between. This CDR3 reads CASSPDGGYSPQHF. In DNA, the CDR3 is TGTGCCAGCAGCCCAGACGGGGGTTATTCGCCCCAGCATTTT.

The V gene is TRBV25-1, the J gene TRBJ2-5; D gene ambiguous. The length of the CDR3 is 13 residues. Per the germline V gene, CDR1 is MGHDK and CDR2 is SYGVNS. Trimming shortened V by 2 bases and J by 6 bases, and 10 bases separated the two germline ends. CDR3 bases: TGTGCCAGCAGTGAACCGAAAGGGCAGACCCAGTACTTC. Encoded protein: CASSEPKGQTQYF.

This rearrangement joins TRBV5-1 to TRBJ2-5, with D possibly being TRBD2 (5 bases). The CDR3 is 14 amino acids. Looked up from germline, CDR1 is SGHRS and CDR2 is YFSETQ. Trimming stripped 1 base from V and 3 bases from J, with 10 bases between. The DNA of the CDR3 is TGCGCCAGCAGCTTGCAAGCGGACGAAGAGACCCAGTACTTC. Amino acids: CASSLQADEETQYF.

The CDR3 DNA sequence: TGTGCCAGCAGTGGGGTGGACCCAACGGTCCACGAGCAGTACTTC. This codes for CASSGVDPTVHEQYF. The V gene is TRBV6-1, the J gene TRBJ2-7; D call uncertain. The V end lost 4 bases, the J end lost 5 bases, and 18 bases lay between the germline ends. The CDR3 totals 15 residues. Per germline, CDR1 MNHNS and CDR2 SASEGT.

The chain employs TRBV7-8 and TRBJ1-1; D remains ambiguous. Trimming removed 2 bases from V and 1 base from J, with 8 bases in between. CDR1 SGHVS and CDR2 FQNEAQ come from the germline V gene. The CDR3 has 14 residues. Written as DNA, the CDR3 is TGTGCCAGCAGCTTAAACCGGGGGAACACTGAAGCTTTCTTT. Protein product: CASSLNRGNTEAFF.

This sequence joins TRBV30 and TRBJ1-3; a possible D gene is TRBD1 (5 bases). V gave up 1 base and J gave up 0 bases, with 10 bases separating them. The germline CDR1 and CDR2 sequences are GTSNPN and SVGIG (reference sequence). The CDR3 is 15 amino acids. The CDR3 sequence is CAWSANRFSGNTIYF. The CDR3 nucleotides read TGTGCCTGGAGTGCTAACAGGTTCTCTGGAAACACCATATATTTT.

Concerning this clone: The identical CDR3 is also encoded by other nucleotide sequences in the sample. Here the CDR3 reads CASSPNSGANVLTF. The CDR3 DNA follows: TGTGCCAGCTCACCTAACTCTGGGGCCAACGTCCTGACTTTC. This chain joins TRBV18 and TRBJ2-6; D uncertain. The ends were cut back, 3 bases at V and 0 bases at J, with 3 bases in the middle. Germline V lookup: CDR1 KGHSH, CDR2 LQKENI. This CDR3 has 14 amino acids.

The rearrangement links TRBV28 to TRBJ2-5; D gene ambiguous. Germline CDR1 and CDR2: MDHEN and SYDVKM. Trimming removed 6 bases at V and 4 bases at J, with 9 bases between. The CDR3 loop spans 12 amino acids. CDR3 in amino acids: CASSGRGETQYF. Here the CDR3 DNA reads TGTGCCAGCAGCGGACGAGGAGAGACCCAGTACTTC.

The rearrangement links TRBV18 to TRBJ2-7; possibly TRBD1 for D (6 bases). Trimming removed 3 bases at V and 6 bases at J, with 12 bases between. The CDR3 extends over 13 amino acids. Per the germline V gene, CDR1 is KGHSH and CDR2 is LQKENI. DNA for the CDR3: TGTGCCAGCTCACCCCTTACAGGGATCGAGCAGTACTTC. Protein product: CASSPLTGIEQYF. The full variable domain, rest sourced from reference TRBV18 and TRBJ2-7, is NAGVMQNPRHLVRRRGQEARLRCSPMKGHSHVYWYRQLPEEGLKFMVYLQKENIIDESGMPKERFSAEFPKEGPSILRIQQVVRGDSAAYFCASSPLTGIEQYFGPGTRLTVT.

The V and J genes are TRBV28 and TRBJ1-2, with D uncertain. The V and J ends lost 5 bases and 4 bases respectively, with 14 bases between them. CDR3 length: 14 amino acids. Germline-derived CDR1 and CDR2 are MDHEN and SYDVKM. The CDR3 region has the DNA TGTGCCAGCAGTCCCCCCAGGTTACGCTATGGCTACACCTTC. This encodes CASSPPRLRYGYTF.

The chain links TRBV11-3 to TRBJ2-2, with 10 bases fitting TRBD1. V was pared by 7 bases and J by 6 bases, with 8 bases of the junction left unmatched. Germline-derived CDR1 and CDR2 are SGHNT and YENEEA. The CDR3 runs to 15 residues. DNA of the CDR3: TGTGCCAGCACCCAGACAGGGGGCGCTCCCGGGGAGCTGTTTTTT. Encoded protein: CASTQTGGAPGELFF.

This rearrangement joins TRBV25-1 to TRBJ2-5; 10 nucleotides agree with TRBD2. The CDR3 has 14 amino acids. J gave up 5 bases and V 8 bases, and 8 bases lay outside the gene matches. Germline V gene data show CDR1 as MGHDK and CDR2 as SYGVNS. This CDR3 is CASGEAGGRETQYF. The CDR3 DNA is TGTGCCAGCGGAGAAGCGGGGGGGCGGGAGACCCAGTACTTC.

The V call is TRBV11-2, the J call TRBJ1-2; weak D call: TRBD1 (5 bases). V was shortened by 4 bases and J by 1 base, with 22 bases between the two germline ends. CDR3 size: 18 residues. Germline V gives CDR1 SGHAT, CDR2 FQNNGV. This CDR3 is CASSSPLRDEHINYGYTF. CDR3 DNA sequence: TGTGCCAGCAGCTCCCCGTTACGGGACGAACATATTAACTATGGCTACACCTTC.

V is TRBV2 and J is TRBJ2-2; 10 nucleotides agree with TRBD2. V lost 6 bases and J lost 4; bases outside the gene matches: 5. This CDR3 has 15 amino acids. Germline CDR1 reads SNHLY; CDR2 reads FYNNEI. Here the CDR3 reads CASRDRTSGTGELFF. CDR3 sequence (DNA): TGTGCCAGCAGGGATAGGACTAGCGGCACCGGGGAGCTGTTTTTT.

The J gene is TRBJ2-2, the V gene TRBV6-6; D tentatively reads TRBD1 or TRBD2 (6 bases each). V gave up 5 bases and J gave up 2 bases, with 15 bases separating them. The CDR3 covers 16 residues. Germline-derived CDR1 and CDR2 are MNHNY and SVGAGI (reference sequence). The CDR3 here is CASSPPGALNTGELFF. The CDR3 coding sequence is TGTGCCAGCAGTCCCCCGGGGGCCCTAAACACCGGGGAGCTGTTTTTT.

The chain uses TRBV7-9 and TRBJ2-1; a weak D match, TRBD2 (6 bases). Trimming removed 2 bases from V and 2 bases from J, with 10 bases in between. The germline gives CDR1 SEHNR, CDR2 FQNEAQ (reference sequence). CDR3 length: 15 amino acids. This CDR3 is CASSLIADPYNEQFF. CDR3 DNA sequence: TGTGCCAGCAGCTTAATAGCGGACCCCTACAATGAGCAGTTCTTC.

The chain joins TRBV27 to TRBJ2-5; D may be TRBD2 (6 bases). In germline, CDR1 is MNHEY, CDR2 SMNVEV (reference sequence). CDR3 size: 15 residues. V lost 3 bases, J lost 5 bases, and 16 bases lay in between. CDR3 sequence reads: CASSLLWGVRETQYF. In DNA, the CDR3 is TGTGCCAGCAGTTTGCTTTGGGGGGTACGCGAGACCCAGTACTTC.

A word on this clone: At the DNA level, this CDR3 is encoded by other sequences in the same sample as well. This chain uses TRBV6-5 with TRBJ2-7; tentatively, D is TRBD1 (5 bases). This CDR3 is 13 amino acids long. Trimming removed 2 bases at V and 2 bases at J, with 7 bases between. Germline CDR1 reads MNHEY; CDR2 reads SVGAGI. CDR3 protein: CASSYPGTYEQYF. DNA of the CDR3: TGTGCCAGCAGTTACCCAGGGACCTACGAGCAGTACTTC.

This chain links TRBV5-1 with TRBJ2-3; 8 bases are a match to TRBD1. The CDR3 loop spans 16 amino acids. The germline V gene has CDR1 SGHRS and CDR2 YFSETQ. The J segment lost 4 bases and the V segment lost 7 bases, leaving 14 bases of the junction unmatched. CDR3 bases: TGCGCCAGCCGACACCCCCAGGGGGCAGGGCCAGATACGCAGTATTTT. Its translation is CASRHPQGAGPDTQYF.

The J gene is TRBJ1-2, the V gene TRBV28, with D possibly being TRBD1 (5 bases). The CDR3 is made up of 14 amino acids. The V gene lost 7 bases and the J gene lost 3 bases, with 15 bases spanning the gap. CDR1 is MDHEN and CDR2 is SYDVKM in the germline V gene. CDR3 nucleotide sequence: TGTGCCAGCATTGCGGCGGGACCCGACTATGGCTACACCTTC. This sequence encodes CASIAAGPDYGYTF.

CDR3 bases: TGTGCCAGCAGCTTAGTTTCAGCTCGGGAGCTGTTTTTT. Encoded protein: CASSLVSARELFF. The chain uses TRBV11-2 and TRBJ2-2; D ambiguous. The germline V and J ends were trimmed by 1 base and 9 bases, with 9 bases remaining between them. This CDR3 region has 13 residues. Germline-derived CDR1 and CDR2 are SGHAT and FQNNGV.

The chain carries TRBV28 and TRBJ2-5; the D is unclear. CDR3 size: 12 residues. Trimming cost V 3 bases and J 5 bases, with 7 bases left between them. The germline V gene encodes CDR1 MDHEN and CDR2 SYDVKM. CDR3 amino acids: CASSFMEETQYF. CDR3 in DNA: TGTGCCAGCAGTTTCATGGAGGAGACCCAGTACTTC.

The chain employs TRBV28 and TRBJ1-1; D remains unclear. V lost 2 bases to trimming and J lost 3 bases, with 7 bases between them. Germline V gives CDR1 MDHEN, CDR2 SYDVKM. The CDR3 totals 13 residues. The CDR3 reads CASSLVGYTEAFF. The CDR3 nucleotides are TGTGCCAGCAGTTTAGTAGGATACACTGAAGCTTTCTTT.

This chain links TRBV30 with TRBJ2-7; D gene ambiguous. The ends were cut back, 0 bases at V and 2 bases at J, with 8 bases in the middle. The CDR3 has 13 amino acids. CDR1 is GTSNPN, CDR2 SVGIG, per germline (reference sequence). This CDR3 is CAWSVRRPYEQYF. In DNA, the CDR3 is TGTGCCTGGAGTGTACGACGCCCCTACGAGCAGTACTTC.

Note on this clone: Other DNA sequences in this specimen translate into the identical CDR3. The CDR3 loop reads CASSPRTYEQYF. The CDR3 DNA reads TGTGCCAGCAGCCCACGGACTTACGAGCAGTACTTC. The chain has TRBV28 and TRBJ2-7; D possibly corresponds to TRBD2 (5 bases). V dropped 6 bases and J dropped 4 bases, with 10 bases sitting between them. CDR3 size: 12 residues. Germline CDR1 MDHEN, CDR2 SYDVKM.

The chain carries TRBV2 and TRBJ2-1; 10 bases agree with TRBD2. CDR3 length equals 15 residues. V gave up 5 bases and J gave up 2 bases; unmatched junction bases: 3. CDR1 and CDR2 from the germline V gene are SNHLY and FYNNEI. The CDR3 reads CASSPSGGAYNEQFF. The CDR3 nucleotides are TGTGCCAGCAGTCCCAGCGGGGGGGCCTACAATGAGCAGTTCTTC.

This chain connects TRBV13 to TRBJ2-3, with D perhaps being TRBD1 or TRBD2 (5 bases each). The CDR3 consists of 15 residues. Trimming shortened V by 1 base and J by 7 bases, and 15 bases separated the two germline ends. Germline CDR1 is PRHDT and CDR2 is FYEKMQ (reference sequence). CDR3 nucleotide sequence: TGTGCCAGCAGCTTAGTAGGGACCCGCGCGAATACGCAGTATTTT. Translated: CASSLVGTRANTQYF. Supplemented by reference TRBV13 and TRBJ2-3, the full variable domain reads AAGVIQSPRHLIKEKRETATLKCYPIPRHDTVYWYQQGPGQDPQFLISFYEKMQSDKGSIPDRFSAQQFSDYHSELNMSSLELGDSALYFCASSLVGTRANTQYFGPGTRLTVL.

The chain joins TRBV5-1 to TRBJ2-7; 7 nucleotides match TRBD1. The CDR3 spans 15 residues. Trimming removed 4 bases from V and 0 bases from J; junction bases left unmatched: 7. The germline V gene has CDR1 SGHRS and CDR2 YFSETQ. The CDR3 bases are TGCGCCAGCAGCCCCCGGGCAGGGGGCTCCTACGAGCAGTACTTC. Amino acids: CASSPRAGGSYEQYF. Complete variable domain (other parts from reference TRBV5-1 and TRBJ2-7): KAGVTQTPRYLIKTRGQQVTLSCSPISGHRSVSWYQQTPGQGLQFLFEYFSETQRNKGNFPGRFSGRQFSNSRSEMNVSTLELGDSALYLCASSPRAGGSYEQYFGPGTRLTVT.

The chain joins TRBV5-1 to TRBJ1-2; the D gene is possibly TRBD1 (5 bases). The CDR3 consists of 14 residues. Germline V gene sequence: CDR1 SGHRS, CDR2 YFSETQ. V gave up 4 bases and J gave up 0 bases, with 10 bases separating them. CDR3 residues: CASSDQGPNYGYTF. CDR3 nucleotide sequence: TGCGCCAGCAGCGACCAGGGCCCTAACTATGGCTACACCTTC. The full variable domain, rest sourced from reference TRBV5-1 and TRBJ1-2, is KAGVTQTPRYLIKTRGQQVTLSCSPISGHRSVSWYQQTPGQGLQFLFEYFSETQRNKGNFPGRFSGRQFSNSRSEMNVSTLELGDSALYLCASSDQGPNYGYTFGSGTRLTVV.

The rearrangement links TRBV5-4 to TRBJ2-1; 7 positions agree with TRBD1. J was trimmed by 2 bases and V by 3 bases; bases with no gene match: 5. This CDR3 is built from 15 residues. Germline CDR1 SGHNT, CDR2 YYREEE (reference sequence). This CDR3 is CASSWAQGAYNEQFF. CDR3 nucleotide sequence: TGTGCCAGCAGCTGGGCCCAGGGGGCCTACAATGAGCAGTTCTTC.

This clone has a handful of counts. The chain's CDR3 is CASSIYEGNQPQHF. The CDR3 DNA sequence: TGTGCCAGTAGTATCTATGAGGGCAATCAGCCCCAGCATTTT. The chain employs TRBV19 and TRBJ1-5, with D hard to call. The germline CDR1 and CDR2 sequences are LNHDA and SQIVND (reference sequence). The CDR3 is 14 residues long. The germline V and J ends were trimmed by 3 bases and 2 bases, with 8 bases remaining between them. Full variable domain (remainder filled in from reference TRBV19 and TRBJ1-5): DGGITQSPKYLFRKEGQNVTLSCEQNLNHDAMYWYRQDPGQGLRLIYYSQIVNDFQKGDIAEGYSVSREKKESFPLTVTSAQKNPTAFYLCASSIYEGNQPQHFGDGTRLSIL.